This T cell receptor (beta chain) was recovered during a study of T-cell reconstitution after alpha-beta-depleted transplantation in children. Study findings and constraints: From newly produced T cells came most of the T-cell counts and diversity one year after transplant. Expanded graft clones numbering several hundred reportedly gave rise to alpha-beta T cells about two months after transplant.

The V gene end was trimmed by 0 bases and the J gene end by 4 bases; junction bases not matched to a gene: 4. Germline CDR1 and CDR2: LNHNV and YYDKDF (reference sequence). The CDR3 is 16 amino acids. This clonotype was recorded at least ten times. The antigen remains undetermined. Unique molecular identifiers were incorporated into the prepared TCRbeta library. TCRdb passed the PCR reads through MiXCR, listing each CDR3 protein once. The table has 450,000 to 600,000 distinct CDR3 sequences, under 15% seen once. The sequence came from a male patient under 18 who had a stem cell transplant for acute myeloid leukemia, so the T cells may come from the graft donor. The chain uses TRBV15 and TRBJ2-3, with 10 nucleotides matching TRBD1. Sequencing used PBMCs, mostly from graft donor cells, obtained 360 days after TCRalphabeta/CD19-depleted stem cell transplant. This chain's CDR3 is CATSRDYDRGPDTQYF. In DNA form, the CDR3 reads TGTGCCACCAGCAGAGATTACGACAGGGGGCCAGATACGCAGTATTTT.